A selection of T cell receptor beta chains follows, all from one sample in a study of T cell responses to AZD1222 COVID-19 vaccine. Method: immunoSEQ multiplex PCR; TCRdb's copy keeps in-frame clones and lacks some. The listing records around 150,000 clones. The sample was peripheral blood. These receptors all come from an adult in good health. The CDR3 runs from the conserved cysteine through the conserved F or W.

CDR3 protein,CDR3 length,V gene,J gene
CASRLTGTNEKLFF,14,TRBV3-1/TRBV3-2,TRBJ1-4
CASRRTSGGARATNNEQFF,19,TRBV3-1/TRBV3-2,TRBJ2-1
CASNPGQGRQPQHF,14,TRBV6-5,TRBJ1-5
CASSVSGGASDETQYF,16,TRBV7-8,TRBJ2-5
CAWSVLRGPGETQYF,15,TRBV30,TRBJ2-5
CATSDPLADTQYF,13,TRBV24-1,TRBJ2-3
CAWRRNSDEKLFF,13,TRBV30,TRBJ1-4
CASSIAGSTDTQYF,14,TRBV19,TRBJ2-3
CATKRGAMNTEAFF,14,TRBV18,TRBJ1-1
CASRANTEAFF,11,TRBV5-1,TRBJ1-1
CASSPSGARVNTEAFF,16,TRBV5-8,TRBJ1-1
CASSPQGPIQPQHF,14,TRBV18,TRBJ1-5
CAISERGGANYGYTF,15,TRBV10-3,TRBJ1-2
CASSLAVPLNEKLFF,15,TRBV11-2,TRBJ1-4
CASSPRPRTGANTEAFF,17,TRBV18,TRBJ1-1
CASSLRRAANQPQHF,15,TRBV4-1,TRBJ1-5
CASSIETGRTGELFF,15,TRBV19,TRBJ2-2
CASSEGWVVNSPLHF,15,TRBV6-1,TRBJ1-6
CASSQGSLAGVETQYF,16,TRBV14,TRBJ2-5
CASSPEGRANYGYTF,15,TRBV27,TRBJ1-2
CASSPRTITYEQYF,14,TRBV27,TRBJ2-7
CASSLVLDSPLHF,13,TRBV11-2,TRBJ1-6
CASSYAGGTEAFF,13,TRBV6-5,TRBJ1-1
CSVEDGLANTGELFF,15,TRBV29-1,TRBJ2-2
CASSLASLAGGINEQFF,17,TRBV7-2,TRBJ2-1
CASSEGQIKSYEQYF,15,TRBV2,TRBJ2-7
CASSLIGGTEAFF,13,TRBV3-1/TRBV3-2,TRBJ1-1